The rows below give T cell receptor beta chains drawn from one sample of a study of CD8 T cells in ankylosing spondylitis. MiXCR was run by TCRdb on the 5' RACE reads, yielding one entry per CDR3 protein. Altogether a few hundred thousand distinct CDR3 sequences are present, about a sixth being singletons, with the ten largest covering around 33%. Sequencing was carried out using blood, either unsorted or a sorted T cell fraction (not recorded which). The receptors shown here come from a male donor with ankylosing spondylitis or in good health (not recorded which). CDR3s include the opening cysteine and the closing phenylalanine or tryptophan. Each record gives: V gene, D gene, clone size, J gene, CDR3 protein, CDR3 DNA. A D gene is named only where the DNA matches it firmly. The size entry is marked missing in some rows and otherwise reads once, few, many or a size class.

TRBV12-3/TRBV12-4,NA,many,TRBJ2-1,CASSFLHSYDSEQFF,TGTGCCAGCAGTTTTTTACACAGCTATGACAGTGAGCAGTTCTTC
TRBV7-8,NA,few,TRBJ2-3,CASSPEGGDTQYF,TGTGCCAGCAGCCCCGAAGGCGGTGATACGCAGTATTTT
TRBV29-1,TRBD1,NA,TRBJ2-2,CSVSTGEAGELFF,TGCAGCGTTTCGACAGGGGAGGCCGGGGAGCTGTTTTTT
TRBV9,TRBD2,few,TRBJ2-1,CASSEVAGRRNEQFF,TGTGCCAGCAGTGAAGTAGCGGGGAGGAGGAATGAGCAGTTCTTC
TRBV27,NA,few,TRBJ2-1,CASSPHEGRNEQFF,TGTGCCAGCAGCCCGCATGAGGGCCGTAATGAGCAGTTCTTC
TRBV29-1,TRBD1,few,TRBJ2-1,CSGGQGPYNEQFF,TGCAGCGGTGGACAGGGCCCCTACAATGAGCAGTTCTTC
TRBV27,TRBD1,NA,TRBJ2-5,CASTPLSQDRVVQETQYF,TGTGCCAGCACTCCCCTCTCCCAGGACAGGGTCGTTCAAGAGACCCAGTACTTC
TRBV10-3,TRBD2,NA,TRBJ2-1,CAISSGSLVEQFF,TGTGCCATCAGTAGCGGGAGTTTGGTTGAGCAGTTCTTC
TRBV28,TRBD1,NA,TRBJ2-5,CASSLPDRERETQYF,TGTGCCAGCAGTTTACCCGACAGGGAGAGGGAGACCCAGTACTTC
TRBV4-1,TRBD2,NA,TRBJ2-7,CASSQVSGVSYEQYF,TGCGCCAGCAGCCAAGTAAGCGGGGTTTCCTACGAGCAGTACTTC
TRBV4-1,NA,few,TRBJ1-5,CASSQDFRQALNQPQHF,TGCGCCAGCAGCCAAGATTTTAGACAGGCCCTTAATCAGCCCCAGCATTTT
TRBV12-3/TRBV12-4,NA,NA,TRBJ2-1,CASTFGSNEQFF,TGTGCCAGCACCTTTGGGAGCAATGAGCAGTTCTTC
TRBV7-2,NA,NA,TRBJ2-7,CASSSLGPYEQYF,TGTGCCAGCAGCTCCCTCGGTCCCTACGAGCAGTACTTC
TRBV7-9,NA,NA,TRBJ2-7,CASSSGEGAYEQYF,TGTGCCAGCAGCTCCGGGGAGGGGGCCTACGAGCAGTACTTC
TRBV11-2,NA,NA,TRBJ1-2,CASSSEGAEDYGYTF,TGTGCCAGCAGCTCAGAAGGGGCAGAAGATTATGGCTACACCTTC
TRBV5-1,TRBD1,many,TRBJ2-2,CASSMTGINTGELFF,TGCGCCAGCAGCATGACAGGGATTAACACCGGGGAGCTGTTTTTT
TRBV6-1,NA,NA,TRBJ2-1,CASGRSPVKDSYNEQFF,TGTGCCAGCGGAAGATCTCCCGTTAAAGACTCCTACAATGAGCAGTTCTTC
TRBV9,TRBD2,NA,TRBJ2-1,CASSESGLAGVPGNEQFF,TGTGCCAGCAGCGAGTCGGGACTAGCGGGAGTTCCCGGGAATGAGCAGTTCTTC
TRBV29-1,TRBD2,NA,TRBJ2-5,CSGTSGRAVETQYF,TGCAGCGGGACTAGCGGGAGGGCCGTGGAGACCCAGTACTTC
TRBV7-6,NA,NA,TRBJ2-7,CASSLWRSTYEQYF,TGTGCCAGCAGCTTATGGCGGAGTACCTACGAGCAGTACTTC
TRBV6-1,NA,NA,TRBJ2-7,CASSESVSPYEQYF,TGTGCCAGCAGTGAATCCGTCTCTCCCTACGAGCAGTACTTC
TRBV12-3/TRBV12-4,NA,NA,TRBJ2-3,CASSSAGPDTQYF,TGTGCCAGCAGTTCGGCCGGTCCAGATACGCAGTATTTT
TRBV10-3,NA,few,TRBJ1-4,CAISDIATNEKLFF,TGTGCCATCAGTGATATCGCAACTAATGAAAAACTGTTTTTT
TRBV10-2,TRBD2,NA,TRBJ2-3,CAGQPTSPSGLATDTQYF,TGCGCCGGCCAACCCACCTCACCCTCGGGACTAGCAACAGATACGCAGTATTTT
TRBV20-1,NA,NA,TRBJ2-1,CSAYYYPEQFF,TGCAGTGCTTACTATTACCCAGAGCAGTTCTTC
TRBV7-9,NA,NA,TRBJ2-7,CASSSHGSDYEQYF,TGTGCCAGCAGCTCCCACGGGAGTGACTACGAGCAGTACTTC
TRBV4-1,NA,NA,TRBJ1-2,CASSQAPGTGYGYTF,TGCGCCAGCAGCCAAGCACCAGGGACGGGCTATGGCTACACCTTC
TRBV7-9,TRBD1,NA,TRBJ1-2,CASSPTGDLDYGYTF,TGTGCCAGCAGCCCGACAGGGGATTTGGACTATGGCTACACCTTC
TRBV28,NA,NA,TRBJ1-2,CASSFNEGYGYTF,TGTGCCAGCAGTTTTAACGAGGGCTATGGCTACACCTTC
TRBV29-1,TRBD2,many,TRBJ2-1,CSVEVLTSGANNEQFF,TGCAGCGTTGAAGTCTTAACTAGCGGGGCAAACAATGAGCAGTTCTTC
TRBV5-1,NA,many,TRBJ2-1,CASSGFSEQFF,TGCGCCAGCAGCGGGTTTAGTGAGCAGTTCTTC
TRBV21-1,NA,NA,TRBJ2-2,CASRWVGTGELFF,TGTGCCAGCAGATGGGTAGGCACCGGGGAGCTGTTTTTT
TRBV13,TRBD2,many,TRBJ2-7,CASSSGLYEQYF,TGTGCCAGCTCTAGCGGGCTCTACGAGCAGTACTTC
TRBV5-6,NA,NA,TRBJ2-5,CASSVLQEKETQYF,TGTGCCAGCAGCGTGTTACAGGAGAAAGAGACCCAGTACTTC
TRBV29-1,TRBD1,NA,TRBJ2-7,CSVVDRGAHEQYF,TGCAGCGTGGTGGACAGGGGGGCGCACGAGCAGTACTTC
TRBV4-1,NA,few,TRBJ2-7,CASSQGRGEQYF,TGCGCCAGCAGCCAAGGCAGAGGGGAGCAGTACTTC
TRBV6-2/TRBV6-3,NA,many,TRBJ2-7,CASNPRDIGSYEQYF,TGTGCCAGCAATCCACGGGACATTGGGTCCTACGAGCAGTACTTC
TRBV27,TRBD2,NA,TRBJ2-1,CASSRTSGWYNEQFF,TGTGCCAGCAGTCGGACTAGCGGGTGGTACAATGAGCAGTTCTTC
TRBV29-1,TRBD1,NA,TRBJ2-7,CSVRTGGSYDQYF,TGCAGCGTCCGGACAGGGGGGTCCTACGATCAGTACTTC
TRBV12-3/TRBV12-4,NA,few,TRBJ1-5,CASSLGEGSNQPQHF,TGTGCCAGCAGCCTGGGGGAAGGGAGCAATCAGCCCCAGCATTTT
TRBV29-1,NA,NA,TRBJ2-2,CSVEDRGSPTGELFF,TGCAGCGTTGAAGATCGGGGAAGCCCGACCGGGGAGCTGTTTTTT
TRBV20-1,TRBD2,few,TRBJ2-1,CSARDTGGAPPGQFF,TGCAGTGCTAGAGATACGGGAGGCGCCCCCCCTGGGCAGTTCTTC
TRBV14,TRBD2,few,TRBJ2-7,CASSRPGEAGVSYEQYF,TGTGCCAGCAGCCGCCCTGGGGAGGCGGGAGTGTCCTACGAGCAGTACTTC
TRBV4-1,NA,many,TRBJ2-2,CASSQDKVFAGELFF,TGCGCCAGCAGCCAAGATAAGGTCTTTGCCGGGGAGCTGTTTTTT
TRBV12-3/TRBV12-4,NA,NA,TRBJ2-1,CASSSVSGTEQFF,TGTGCCAGCAGTTCAGTTAGCGGAACGGAGCAGTTCTTC
TRBV10-3,TRBD2,NA,TRBJ2-1,CAIRAGDNEQFF,TGTGCCATCAGAGCGGGAGACAATGAGCAGTTCTTC
TRBV5-4,NA,many,TRBJ2-5,CASSFGGSETQYF,TGTGCCAGCAGCTTCGGGGGATCAGAGACCCAGTACTTC
TRBV29-1,TRBD2,many,TRBJ2-3,CSVAFQTSGGADTQYF,TGCAGCGTTGCCTTTCAGACTAGCGGAGGCGCAGATACGCAGTATTTT
TRBV4-1,NA,NA,TRBJ2-7,CASSQDTFRPPSYEQYF,TGCGCCAGCAGCCAAGATACTTTCAGGCCGCCCTCCTACGAGCAGTACTTC
TRBV2,NA,few,TRBJ2-1,CASSELVDEQFF,TGTGCCAGCAGTGAATTAGTCGATGAGCAGTTCTTC
TRBV7-9,NA,NA,TRBJ2-7,CASSLADPYEQYF,TGTGCCAGCAGCTTGGCAGACCCCTACGAGCAGTACTTC
TRBV6-1,NA,NA,TRBJ2-5,CASSRPGPAETQYF,TGTGCCAGCAGTCGTCCCGGCCCAGCCGAGACCCAGTACTTC
TRBV5-1,NA,NA,TRBJ2-7,CASSTQGFHEQYF,TGCGCCAGCAGCACACAGGGCTTCCACGAGCAGTACTTC
TRBV4-3,NA,NA,TRBJ1-5,CASSQVMGLNQPQHF,TGCGCCAGCAGCCAAGTTATGGGACTCAATCAGCCCCAGCATTTT